The T cell receptor beta chain under discussion was sequenced for a study of blood T cell repertoires in COVID-19. For the study at large: Italy, Spain and the United States were the sources of the convalescent and acute COVID-19 samples. In each case, the material was cDNA or gDNA derived from T cells, B-cell-depleted T cells, or PBMCs.

Trimming removed 5 bases at V and 6 bases at J, with 8 bases between. The CDR3 extends over 11 amino acids. Germline CDR1 is SGHTA and CDR2 is FQGNSA. As originally analysed: By means of reference gene primer amplification, nucleated cell counts were estimated. This table comes from immunoSEQ multiplex PCR, and its TCRdb copy is limited to in-frame clones, with some not included. V and J calls and clone size are copied from that table; D and trimming were computed from the DNA. Of 100,000 to 150,000 clones listed, about four fifths are singletons. Sequenced input: peripheral blood. The origin of this receptor is a man in his forties with active or convalescent COVID-19. J is TRBJ2-7 and V is TRBV7-2; D is possibly TRBD2 (6 bases). CDR3 in amino acids: CASSRESEQYF. The CDR3 DNA sequence: TGTGCCAGCAGCCGGGAGAGCGAGCAGTACTTC.